This T cell receptor beta chain was sequenced for a study of metastatic and nonmetastatic thyroid tumors. Turning to the study itself: For malignant and benign thyroid patients, tumor or nodule tissue and blood were the sources whose repertoires were compared. Study-level results: Benign nodules reportedly had significantly lower TCR beta diversity than malignant thyroid tumors in blood and tumor.

Original methodology: Built for papillary thyroid cancer, a distant-metastasis classifier drew on CDR3 differences across clinicopathological groups. TCRdb reanalyzed the PCR reads with MiXCR. The V and J calls were not made by the authors but by TCRdb's processing. The sample consists of approximately 30,000 clones, around 7% of them appearing once. The entire patient cohort was treatment-naive prior to thyroid surgery. A few counts support this clone. The target antigen is unknown. The junction does not match germline at one end; this may be a read error. This CDR3 is 16 amino acids long. Germline V lookup: CDR1 KGHDR, CDR2 SFDVKD.

The specimen sequenced was blood. The source of this sequence is a female donor with papillary thyroid cancer or a benign thyroid nodule (not recorded which). Some clones in this sample may be carry-over from other donors' samples. The V call is TRBV24-1, the J call TRBJ2-3; a weak D match, TRBD2 (6 bases). CDR3 DNA: TGTGCCACAAGTGATCACTGGGAGGCGAGCACAGATACGCAGTATTTT. This gives the protein CATSDHWEASTDTQYF.